Sequencing of this TCR beta chain was carried out in a study of T cell repertoires in cytomegalovirus infection. About the study: The study used recently identified HLA-C-restricted and well-studied HLA-B-restricted CMV epitopes.

The CDR3 extends over 15 amino acids. V dropped 5 bases and J dropped 1; count of bases not matched to a gene: 8. Germline values: CDR1 LNHDA, CDR2 SQIVND (reference sequence). Using its own MiXCR run on the reads, TCRdb lists one record per CDR3 protein. The sample shows a few hundred thousand distinct CDR3 sequences, around 35% of them seen only once. About this clonotype: Its antigen is currently unknown.

The TCR was taken from a human donor in good health (CMV status not recorded). Some clones in this sample may be carry-over from other donors' samples. This rearrangement joins TRBV19 to TRBJ2-7, with 7 bases matching TRBD1. Source: cultured PBMCs, taken from culture after CMV antigen stimulation. The CDR3 sequence: CASSSGATGSYEQYF. The CDR3 coding sequence is TGTGCCAGTAGTTCCGGGGCGACAGGGTCCTACGAGCAGTACTTC. The whole variable domain, remainder taken from reference TRBV19 and TRBJ2-7, is DGGITQSPKYLFRKEGQNVTLSCEQNLNHDAMYWYRQDPGQGLRLIYYSQIVNDFQKGDIAEGYSVSREKKESFPLTVTSAQKNPTAFYLCASSSGATGSYEQYFGPGTRLTVT.